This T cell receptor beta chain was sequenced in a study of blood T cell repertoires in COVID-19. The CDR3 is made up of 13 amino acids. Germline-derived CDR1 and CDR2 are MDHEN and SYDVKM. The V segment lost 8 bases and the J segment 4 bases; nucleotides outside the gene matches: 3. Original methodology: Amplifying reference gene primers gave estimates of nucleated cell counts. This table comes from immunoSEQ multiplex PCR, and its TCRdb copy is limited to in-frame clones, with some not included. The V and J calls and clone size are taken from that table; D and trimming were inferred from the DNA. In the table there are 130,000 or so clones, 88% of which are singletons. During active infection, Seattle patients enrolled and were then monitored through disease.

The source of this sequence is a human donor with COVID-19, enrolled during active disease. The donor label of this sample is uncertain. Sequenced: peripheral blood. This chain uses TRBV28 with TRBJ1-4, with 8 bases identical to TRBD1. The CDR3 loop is CASLDRDNEKLFF. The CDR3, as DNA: TGTGCCAGCCTGGACAGGGATAATGAAAAACTGTTTTTT. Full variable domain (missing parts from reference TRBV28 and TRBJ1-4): DVKVTQSSRYLVKRTGEKVFLECVQDMDHENMFWYRQDPGLGLRLIYFSYDVKMKEKGDIPEGYSVSREKKERFSLILESASTNQTSMYLCASLDRDNEKLFFGSGTQLSVL.